This T cell receptor (beta chain) emerged from a study of T cell responses to AZD1222 COVID-19 vaccine. Sequencing used immunoSEQ multiplex PCR; TCRdb keeps in-frame clones, though not all of them. Here the sample spans about 180,000 clones, 70% to 90% being singletons. This receptor was obtained from an adult who received the AZD1222 COVID-19 vaccine. Sequencing was performed on peripheral blood, taken 28 days after the second AZD1222 dose.

CDR3 in DNA: TGTGCCAGCAGTTTATATTCTTCAGGCGGGGGTAATGAAAAACTGTTTTTT. Translating it yields CASSLYSSGGGNEKLFF. This rearrangement joins TRBV27 to TRBJ1-4; the D gene is possibly TRBD1 (5 bases). V was cut by 1 base and J by 4 bases, with 16 bases left in between. The CDR3 is made up of 17 amino acids. CDR1 and CDR2 from the germline V gene are MNHEY and SMNVEV (reference sequence).